These 24 T cell receptor beta chains originate from one sample sequenced in a study of T cells in Graves' hyperthyroidism and ophthalmopathy. Amplification yielded TCR beta CDR3 regions, with RNA transcripts as the source. The HTBI set primed first-round TCR CDR3 RT-PCR. Each CDR3 protein gets one entry after TCRdb re-called the multiplex PCR reads with MiXCR. The repertoire holds approximately 350,000 distinct CDR3 sequences, with roughly 15% as singletons. Sequencing was done on a sample of blood. Receptors originate from a woman aged 60 to 75 with Graves' ophthalmopathy.

This clonotype was found many times. The gene calls are TRBV3-1 and TRBJ2-1, with TRBD2 as a possible D gene (5 bases). The CDR3 length is 16 residues. CDR1 and CDR2 (germline): LGHDT, YNNKEL (reference sequence). With 0 bases removed from V and 1 base from J, the gap between germline ends came to 10 bases. As DNA, the CDR3 is TGTGCCAGCAGCCAAGATCCGGGGTGGTCCTACAATGAGCAGTTCTTC. Its translation: CASSQDPGWSYNEQFF.

The V call is TRBV11-1, the J call TRBJ2-1, with a weak D call TRBD2 (6 bases). Germline V CDR1 and CDR2: SGHAT, FQDESV (reference sequence). V was cut by 5 bases and J by 9 bases, with 17 bases left in between. The CDR3 has 14 amino acids. The CDR3 spells CASSLSGSRVEQFF. The CDR3 DNA reads TGTGCCAGCAGCCTTAGCGGTTCAAGGGTTGAGCAGTTCTTC.

This chain uses TRBV20-1 with TRBJ2-1, with D uncertain. V was trimmed by 7 bases and J by 3 bases, leaving 16 bases between them. The CDR3 covers 14 residues. CDR1 DFQATT and CDR2 SNEGSKA come from the germline V gene (reference sequence). CDR3 DNA sequence: TGCAGTGTCCCACTGGGGTCCCGCTACAATGAGCAGTTCTTC. This codes for CSVPLGSRYNEQFF.

This clonotype was detected only a few times. CDR3 sequence (DNA): TGTGCCAACCCGGACAGGGGGCCTGGTAGCAATCAGCCCCAGCATTTT. Encoded protein: CANPDRGPGSNQPQHF. The chain carries TRBV19 and TRBJ1-5; the match to TRBD1 covers 11 bases. Unmatched junction bases numbered 8, after V lost 10 bases and J lost 0 bases. This CDR3 spans 16 amino acids. From germline, CDR1 is LNHDA and CDR2 SQIVND (reference sequence).

V is TRBV5-1 and J is TRBJ2-5; 8 bases map to TRBD2. Trimming took 4 bases from V and 4 from J; bases not matched to a gene: 12. From germline, CDR1 is SGHRS and CDR2 YFSETQ. CDR3 length: 16 residues. The CDR3 region has the DNA TGCGCCAGCAGCGGCACTAGCGGCCCAGGGGCAGAGACCCAGTACTTC. Translated, it gives CASSGTSGPGAETQYF.

This clonotype was seen at least ten times. The chain recombines TRBV28 with TRBJ2-7, with D uncertain. Per germline, CDR1 MDHEN and CDR2 SYDVKM. The CDR3 covers 15 residues. Deletions cut 6 bases from V and 5 bases from J, with 20 bases between. CDR3 in amino acids: CASSPRPLSLNEQYF. The CDR3 nucleotides read TGTGCCAGCAGCCCTAGGCCCCTGTCCCTTAACGAGCAGTACTTC.

This clonotype was seen only a few times. The chain recombines TRBV29-1 with TRBJ2-6, with unresolved D. CDR1 and CDR2 (germline): SQVTM, ANQGSEA. The CDR3 runs 15 residues. Between the trimmed V and J ends, which lost 1 base and 1 base, there was a span of 8 bases. The CDR3 sequence is CSVEALNSGANVLTF. The DNA for the CDR3 is TGCAGCGTTGAAGCTTTAAATTCTGGGGCCAACGTCCTGACTTTC.

This clonotype was picked up a small number of times. This chain connects TRBV3-1 to TRBJ2-4, with 7 positions matching TRBD1. In germline, CDR1 is LGHDT, CDR2 YNNKEL (reference sequence). Losses at the gene ends were 3 bases for V and 8 bases for J; bases not matched to a gene: 10. The CDR3 spans 15 residues. This chain's CDR3 is CASSHPSTGLDIQYF. The CDR3 nucleotides read TGTGCCAGCAGCCATCCTTCGACAGGGTTGGACATTCAGTACTTC.

This clonotype came up many times. This sequence joins TRBV20-1 and TRBJ1-1; tentative D call: TRBD1 (5 bases). The CDR3 spans 14 residues. Trimming cost V 3 bases and J 4 bases, with 15 bases left between them. Germline CDR1 reads DFQATT; CDR2 reads SNEGSKA (reference sequence). CDR3 in DNA: TGCAGTGCTAGCCAGGGCGGGGTGGGCACTGAAGCTTTCTTT. Encoded protein: CSASQGGVGTEAFF.

This clonotype was observed at least ten times. This chain joins TRBV27 and TRBJ2-2, with 8 bases fitting TRBD1. The germline CDR1 and CDR2 sequences are MNHEY and SMNVEV (reference sequence). This CDR3 comprises 14 residues. With 6 bases clipped from V and 7 bases from J, the junction kept 7 bases outside the gene matches. CDR3 residues: CASRRTGQDGELFF. The CDR3 region has the DNA TGTGCCAGCAGGCGGACAGGGCAGGACGGGGAGCTGTTTTTT.

The V call is TRBV7-8, the J call TRBJ2-1; D unresolved. In germline, CDR1 is SGHVS, CDR2 FQNEAQ. Trimming shortened V by 3 bases and J by 9 bases, and 9 bases separated the two germline ends. The CDR3 has 12 residues. In DNA, the CDR3 is TGTGCCAGCAGCTTGGTCCTGGCTGAGCAGTTCTTC. Its translation: CASSLVLAEQFF.

Regarding this clonotype: A much more abundant neighbour one base away suggests this may be a read error. The chain uses TRBV5-1 and TRBJ2-1; 9 nucleotides match TRBD1. The CDR3 consists of 15 residues. With 4 bases clipped from V and 12 bases from J, the junction kept 14 bases outside the gene matches. Germline V CDR1 and CDR2: SGHRS, YFSETQ. CDR3 protein: CASSEGKQGAGGQFF. The CDR3 nucleotides are TGCGCCAGCAGCGAGGGCAAACAGGGGGCGGGTGGGCAGTTCTTC.

This clonotype appeared many times. The chain recombines TRBV6-1 with TRBJ1-1; D is perhaps TRBD1 (5 bases). CDR3 length: 13 residues. The germline V gene encodes CDR1 MNHNS and CDR2 SASEGT. V lost 8 bases and J lost 2, with 12 bases in between. This chain's CDR3 is CASGTGTNTEAFF. In DNA, the CDR3 is TGTGCCAGCGGGACCGGGACCAACACTGAAGCTTTCTTT.

V usage is TRBV4-1 and J usage is TRBJ2-3; 8 nucleotides align to TRBD1. The germline gives CDR1 MGHRA, CDR2 YSYEKL. The CDR3 is 16 residues long. V dropped 0 bases and J dropped 4; count of bases not matched to a gene: 6. The CDR3 DNA follows: TGCGCCAGCAGCCAAGAAGGGACAGGTCGCGCAGATACGCAGTATTTT. Encoded protein: CASSQEGTGRADTQYF.

The table lists this clonotype with many counts. The chain is built from TRBV5-1 and TRBJ2-1; 9 bases fit TRBD2. There are 15 residues in the CDR3. The V and J ends lost 5 bases and 5 bases, in that order; junction bases with no gene match: 8. CDR1 is SGHRS, CDR2 YFSETQ, per germline. DNA of the CDR3: TGCGCCAGCAGTCCCGGGACTAGCACAAACAATGAGCAGTTCTTC. Translation gives CASSPGTSTNNEQFF.

This chain links TRBV30 with TRBJ1-2; maybe TRBD1 (5 bases). V was pared by 2 bases and J by 3 bases, with 10 bases between. Germline CDR1 and CDR2: GTSNPN and SVGIG (reference sequence). This CDR3 comprises 13 residues. The CDR3 reads CAWSPGGDYGYTF. In DNA form, the CDR3 reads TGTGCCTGGAGTCCCGGGGGGGACTATGGCTACACCTTC.

This clonotype was observed many times. The gene calls are TRBV7-8 and TRBJ2-7; D possibly uses TRBD1 or TRBD2 (5 bases each). This CDR3 spans 18 amino acids. Germline-derived CDR1 and CDR2 are SGHVS and FQNEAQ. V was clipped by 1 base and J by 1 base, with 20 bases between them. CDR3 in DNA: TGTGCCAGCAGCTTAGTGCTGTCCCGAGGGGCAGCATCCTACGAGCAGTACTTC. It is translated as CASSLVLSRGAASYEQYF.

Regarding this clonotype: This could be a read error, since a much larger clone is one nucleotide away. V usage is TRBV7-9 and J usage is TRBJ2-7, with D perhaps matching TRBD1 or TRBD2 (5 bases each). Germline assignment: CDR1 SEHNR and CDR2 FQNEAQ (reference sequence). This CDR3 comprises 12 residues. The CDR3 reads CASGDGAYGQYF. In DNA form, the CDR3 reads TGTGCCAGCGGGGACGGAGCCTACGGGCAGTACTTC.

This clonotype appeared many times. The J gene is TRBJ2-7, the V gene TRBV12-3 or TRBV12-4; a possible D gene is TRBD1 (5 bases). The CDR3 sequence is 13 residues long. Trimming took 5 bases from V and 2 from J, leaving 10 bases between them. The CDR3 region is CASSIRATYEQYF. DNA for the CDR3: TGTGCCAGCAGTATCAGGGCGACCTACGAGCAGTACTTC.

The table lists this clonotype with a few counts. This rearrangement joins TRBV20-1 to TRBJ2-2, with D possibly being TRBD2 (6 bases). V was clipped by 8 bases and J by 5 bases, with 12 bases between them. This CDR3 is 12 amino acids long. The germline V gene has CDR1 DFQATT and CDR2 SNEGSKA (reference sequence). The CDR3 DNA reads TGCAGTAGGGGACTTATGACCGGGGAGCTGTTTTTT. Protein sequence: CSRGLMTGELFF.

There are many counts of this clonotype. V is TRBV7-3 and J is TRBJ1-1, with D perhaps TRBD1 (6 bases). Germline V CDR1 and CDR2: SGHTA, FQGTGA. Trimming stripped 6 bases from V and 5 bases from J, with 19 bases between. CDR3 length: 15 amino acids. The CDR3 spells CASSRRGGAGTEAFF. As DNA, the CDR3 is TGTGCCAGCAGTCGGAGGGGGGGGGCAGGGACTGAAGCTTTCTTT.

The chain has TRBV24-1 and TRBJ1-2, with D hard to call. This CDR3 region has 14 residues. Germline values: CDR1 KGHDR, CDR2 SFDVKD. Deletions cut 4 bases from V and 4 bases from J, with 12 bases between. The CDR3 DNA follows: TGTGCCACCAGTGACCGGGGAGGGAGCTATGGCTACACCTTC. The encoded protein is CATSDRGGSYGYTF.

This chain links TRBV28 with TRBJ2-5; D might be TRBD2 (6 bases). The CDR3 loop spans 12 amino acids. CDR1 is MDHEN and CDR2 is SYDVKM in the germline V gene. CDR3 sequence (DNA): TGTGAAATGGCTGGCGGGACTGAGACCCAGTACTTC. Protein product: CEMAGGTETQYF.

This clonotype was observed many times. The chain has TRBV29-1 and TRBJ2-7; D is undetermined. Per the germline V gene, CDR1 is SQVTM and CDR2 is ANQGSEA. The CDR3 length is 13 residues. V was shortened by 3 bases and J by 0 bases, with 9 bases between the two germline ends. The CDR3 loop reads CSVESSSSYEQYF. CDR3 sequence (DNA): TGCAGCGTTGAGAGTTCCAGCTCCTACGAGCAGTACTTC.